The 10 T cell receptor beta chains below all came from one sample that was sequenced in a study of CD8+CD57+ T cells in acquired aplastic anemia. The study profiled TCR beta VDJ and CDR3 using genomic DNA as template. Via MiXCR, TCRdb re-called the reads, giving one row per CDR3 protein. Among around 200,000 distinct CDR3 sequences listed, 48% were seen once. Sequenced patients had shown CD8+CD57+ cell expansion by flow cytometry. Sequenced sample: sorted CD4+, CD8+, or CD8+CD57+ T cells (not recorded which) from PBMCs. The receptor source for this set is a human donor with aplastic anemia.

There are many counts of this clonotype. The V gene is TRBV7-2, the J gene TRBJ1-2; no clear D. V lost 0 bases and J lost 6, with 11 bases in between. Germline-derived CDR1 and CDR2 are SGHTA and FQGNSA. This CDR3 comprises 14 residues. The CDR3 DNA follows: TGTGCCAGCAGCTTAGCCCAGGACCTTCATGGCTACACCTTC. Protein: CASSLAQDLHGYTF.

About this clonotype itself: Here the CDR3 omits its conserved ending phenylalanine or tryptophan, so a read error is the likely source. The limits of the CDR3 on the DNA are not certain, so only TCRdb's listed CDR3 is given. The chain joins TRBV24-1 to TRBJ2-1. Germline V CDR1 and CDR2: KGHDR, SFDVKD. The CDR3 is made up of 9 amino acids, end residues included. The CDR3 sequence: CATSDLGWE.

The chain employs TRBV7-3 and TRBJ2-7; D is uncertain. The length of the CDR3 is 15 residues. Germline V gene lookup returns CDR1 SGHTA and CDR2 FQGTGA. V dropped 2 bases and J dropped 2 bases, with 13 bases sitting between them. This CDR3 is CASSLLSHRPYEQYF. CDR3 DNA: TGTGCCAGCAGCTTATTGTCCCACCGCCCCTACGAGCAGTACTTC.

The chain is built from TRBV19 and TRBJ2-3, with 12 bases aligning to TRBD2. V lost 4 bases, J lost 5 bases, and 7 bases stayed unmatched. The CDR3 loop spans 16 amino acids. Germline loops: CDR1 LNHDA, CDR2 SQIVND (reference sequence). CDR3 coding DNA: TGTGCCAGTAGTAGGGGACTAGCGGGCGGAAGAGATACGCAGTATTTT. This translates into CASSRGLAGGRDTQYF.

The chain employs TRBV15 and TRBJ1-3, with 10 bases aligning to TRBD1. The CDR3 covers 16 residues. The J segment lost 3 bases and the V segment lost 4 bases, leaving 6 bases of the junction unmatched. From germline, CDR1 is LNHNV and CDR2 YYDKDF (reference sequence). The CDR3 protein is CATSTRQGARGNTIYF. CDR3 in DNA: TGTGCCACCAGCACCCGACAGGGGGCTCGTGGAAACACCATATATTTT.

In its sample, this clonotype was seen many times. The chain links TRBV11-3 to TRBJ1-2, with D perhaps TRBD1 (5 bases). V was clipped by 3 bases and J by 3 bases, with 11 bases between them. The germline CDR1 and CDR2 sequences are SGHNT and YENEEA. The CDR3 consists of 14 residues. CDR3 DNA sequence: TGTGCCAGCAGCTTCGGCAGGGAGTACTATGGCTACACCTTC. The encoded protein is CASSFGREYYGYTF.

Of note for this clonotype: One end of the junction does not line up with germline, which may come from a read error. J is TRBJ2-1 and V is TRBV10-1; 16 positions match TRBD2. This CDR3 has 20 amino acids. Germline V gene data show CDR1 as WNHNN and CDR2 as SYGVQD (reference sequence). This chain's CDR3 is CASSPYPGLAGGPQHNEHFF. The CDR3 nucleotides are TGCGCCAGCAGTCCTTACCCGGGACTAGCGGGAGGGCCCCAACACAATGAGCATTTCTTC.

This clonotype appeared a single time. Possible read error: a much larger clone is one base away. V gene TRBV5-1 combines with J gene TRBJ1-5, with 7 nucleotides matching TRBD1. Germline lookup yields CDR1 SGHRS and CDR2 YFSETQ. The CDR3 is 14 residues long. The CDR3: CAGSAGGSNQPQHF. The CDR3 region has the DNA TGCGCCGGCAGCGCAGGGGGGAGCAATCAGCCCCAGCATTTT.

This clonotype was counted at least ten times. This chain joins TRBV4-1 and TRBJ1-5; D unresolved. The CDR3 has 14 amino acids. CDR1 is MGHRA and CDR2 is YSYEKL in the germline V gene. Trimming cost V 0 bases and J 9 bases, with 12 bases left between them. The CDR3 spells CASSQDQAQAPQHF. The CDR3 nucleotides are TGCGCCAGCAGCCAAGACCAGGCCCAAGCGCCCCAGCATTTT.

The genes are TRBV29-1 and TRBJ2-3; D gene uncertain. Germline CDR1 and CDR2: SQVTM and ANQGSEA. Between the trimmed V and J ends, which lost 0 bases and 3 bases, there was a span of 13 bases. This CDR3 region has 15 residues. In nucleotides, the CDR3 is TGCAGCGTTGAAGATCCCCGACGGCCGACAGATACGCAGTATTTT. Its translation is CSVEDPRRPTDTQYF.